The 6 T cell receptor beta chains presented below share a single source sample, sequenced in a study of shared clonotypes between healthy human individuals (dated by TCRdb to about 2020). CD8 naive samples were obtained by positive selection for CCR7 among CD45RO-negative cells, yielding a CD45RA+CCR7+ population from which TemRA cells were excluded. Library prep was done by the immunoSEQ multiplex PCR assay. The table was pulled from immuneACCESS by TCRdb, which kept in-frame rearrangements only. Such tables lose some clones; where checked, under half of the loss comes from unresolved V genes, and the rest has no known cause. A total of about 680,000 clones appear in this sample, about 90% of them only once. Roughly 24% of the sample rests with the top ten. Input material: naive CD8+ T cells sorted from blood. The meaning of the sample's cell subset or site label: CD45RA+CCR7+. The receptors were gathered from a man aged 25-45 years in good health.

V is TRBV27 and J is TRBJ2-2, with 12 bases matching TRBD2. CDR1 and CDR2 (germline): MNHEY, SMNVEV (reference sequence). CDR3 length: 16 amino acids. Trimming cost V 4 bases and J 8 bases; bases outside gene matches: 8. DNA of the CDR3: TGTGCCAGCAGTTCCAAGACTAGCGGGAGAATTGGGGAGCTGTTTTTT. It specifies CASSSKTSGRIGELFF.

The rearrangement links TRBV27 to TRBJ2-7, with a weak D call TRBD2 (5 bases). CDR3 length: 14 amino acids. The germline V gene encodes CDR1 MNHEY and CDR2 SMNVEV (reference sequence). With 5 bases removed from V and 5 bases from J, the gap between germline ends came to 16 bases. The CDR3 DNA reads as TGTGCCAGCAGTCAGGACGGGATGGCTGACGAGCAGTACTTC. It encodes CASSQDGMADEQYF.

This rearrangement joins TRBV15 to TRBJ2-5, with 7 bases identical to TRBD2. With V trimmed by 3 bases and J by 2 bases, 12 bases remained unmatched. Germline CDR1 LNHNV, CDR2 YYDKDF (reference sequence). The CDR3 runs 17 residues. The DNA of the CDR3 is TGTGCCACCAGCAGTCCCGTTGAGGCGGGGGTACAAGAGACCCAGTACTTC. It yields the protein CATSSPVEAGVQETQYF.

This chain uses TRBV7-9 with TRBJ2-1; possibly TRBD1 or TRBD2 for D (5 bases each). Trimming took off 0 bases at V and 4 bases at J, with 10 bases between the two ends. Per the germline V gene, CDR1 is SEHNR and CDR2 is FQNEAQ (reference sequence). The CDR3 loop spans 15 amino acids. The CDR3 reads CASSLAGTLYNEQFF. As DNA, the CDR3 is TGTGCCAGCAGCTTAGCCGGGACGCTGTACAATGAGCAGTTCTTC.

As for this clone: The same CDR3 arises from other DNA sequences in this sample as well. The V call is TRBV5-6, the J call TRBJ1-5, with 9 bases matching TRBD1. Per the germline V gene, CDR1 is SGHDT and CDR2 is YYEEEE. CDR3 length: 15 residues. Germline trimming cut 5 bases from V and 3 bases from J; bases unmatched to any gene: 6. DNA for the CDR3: TGTGCCAGCAGTTTTGGGACAGGGTTCAATCAGCCCCAGCATTTT. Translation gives CASSFGTGFNQPQHF.

Written as DNA, the CDR3 is TGTGCCAGCAGGGGCCTTTATTCGGGGCCGAGCTCCTACGAGCAGTACTTC. The encoded protein is CASRGLYSGPSSYEQYF. This chain connects TRBV2 to TRBJ2-7; either TRBD1 or TRBD2 may fit D (5 bases each). CDR3 length: 17 amino acids. Trimming removed 6 bases at V and 0 bases at J, with 21 bases between. The germline gives CDR1 SNHLY, CDR2 FYNNEI.